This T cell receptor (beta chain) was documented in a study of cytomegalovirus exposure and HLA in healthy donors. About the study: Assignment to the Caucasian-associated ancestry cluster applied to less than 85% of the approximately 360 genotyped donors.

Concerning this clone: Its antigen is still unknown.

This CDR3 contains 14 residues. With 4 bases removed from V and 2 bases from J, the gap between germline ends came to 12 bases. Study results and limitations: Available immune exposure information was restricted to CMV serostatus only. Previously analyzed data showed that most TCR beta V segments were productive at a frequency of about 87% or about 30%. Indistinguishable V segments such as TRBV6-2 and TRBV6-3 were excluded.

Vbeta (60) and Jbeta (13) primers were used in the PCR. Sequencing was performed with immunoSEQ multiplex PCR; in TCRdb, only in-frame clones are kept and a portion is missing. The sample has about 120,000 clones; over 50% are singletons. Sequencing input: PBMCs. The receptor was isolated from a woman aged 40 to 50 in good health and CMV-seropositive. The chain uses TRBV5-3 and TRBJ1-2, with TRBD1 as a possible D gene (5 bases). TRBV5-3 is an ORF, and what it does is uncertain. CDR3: CARSRAPGNYGYTF. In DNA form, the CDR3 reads TGTGCCAGAAGCCGGGCCCCAGGGAACTATGGCTACACCTTC.